Following are 4 T cell receptor beta chains from one sample sequenced in a study of blood T cell repertoires in COVID-19. The repertoire was sequenced with immunoSEQ multiplex PCR; TCRdb's copy has only in-frame clones and lacks some. The table has more than 110,000 clones, more than 75% seen once. Sequenced: peripheral blood. These receptor sequences come from an older man with acute or convalescent COVID-19.

The chain joins TRBV7-2 to TRBJ2-1, with D possibly matching TRBD1 (6 bases). The CDR3 sequence is 12 residues long. The V end lost 4 bases, the J end lost 9 bases, and 10 bases lay between the germline ends. CDR1 is SGHTA, CDR2 FQGNSA, per germline. The CDR3 nucleotides are TGTGCCAGCAGCTCGTGGACAGTTGAGCAGTTCTTC. Translating it yields CASSSWTVEQFF.

This clone was picked up a small number of times. The chain has TRBV28 and TRBJ2-7, with 7 bases identical to TRBD2. Germline V gene data show CDR1 as MDHEN and CDR2 as SYDVKM. The CDR3 has 14 amino acids. V shed 6 bases, J shed 2 bases, and the junction held 7 bases outside the gene matches. This CDR3 reads CASRPPLATYEQYF. The CDR3 DNA reads TGTGCCAGCAGGCCCCCACTAGCGACCTACGAGCAGTACTTC.

A single count supports this clone. The chain combines TRBV7-2 with TRBJ2-5; D might be TRBD2 (7 bases). Trimming shortened V by 4 bases and J by 4 bases, and 16 bases separated the two germline ends. This CDR3 has 15 amino acids. Germline V gene lookup returns CDR1 SGHTA and CDR2 FQGNSA. The CDR3 protein is CASSSGGRSLETQYF. The CDR3 bases are TGTGCCAGCAGCTCGGGGGGCCGTTCCCTAGAGACCCAGTACTTC.

The chain uses TRBV5-5 and TRBJ1-1; D is uncertain. The CDR3 sequence is 14 residues long. Trimming took 3 bases from V and 2 from J, leaving 11 bases between them. CDR1 is SGHKS, CDR2 YYEKEE, per germline (reference sequence). The CDR3 reads CASSSRFSNTEAFF. CDR3 nucleotide sequence: TGTGCCAGCAGCTCGAGGTTTTCTAACACTGAAGCTTTCTTT.